Below, 10 T cell receptor beta chains from the same sample are listed, as sequenced in a study of T cell clonality in common variable immunodeficiency. Study-wide points: Common variable immunodeficiency TCR beta sequences reportedly had fewer deletions and N-nucleotide insertions.

Antigens for these TCRs are unknown. TCRdb keeps only in-frame clones here, not all; method: immunoSEQ multiplex PCR. Altogether 32,000 or so clones were found in the sample, and no singletons occur. Sequencing was carried out using peripheral blood mononuclear cells. Receptor source: a human donor with common variable immunodeficiency.

This clone was seen at least ten times. With the read ending 3 residues before the CDR3 end, the germline J gene is used to fill in that end. V gene TRBV11-3 combines with J gene TRBJ2-2; perhaps TRBD2 as D (6 bases). Trimming removed 7 bases from V and 1 base from J, with 7 bases in between. CDR1 is SGHNT, CDR2 YENEEA, per germline. There are 13 residues in the CDR3. The CDR3 spells CASTGGNTGELFF. CDR3 DNA (partial): TGTGCCAGCACCGGGGGGAACACCGGGGAG.

The DNA read from the CDR3 is TGTGCCAGTAGTATAGTTCTAGCGGGTTCCTCCTACAATGAG. This sequence encodes CASSIVLAGSSYNE. The full CDR3 reads CASSIVLAGSSYNEQFF. The J gene is TRBJ2-1, the V gene TRBV19, with 8 bases aligning to TRBD2. The read comes to an end 3 residues before the CDR3 does, leaving the germline J gene to fill in the end. V lost 1 base and J lost 0; bases outside the gene matches: 5. The CDR3 runs 17 residues. Germline V gene sequence: CDR1 LNHDA, CDR2 SQIVND (reference sequence). The full variable domain, completed using reference TRBV19 and TRBJ2-1, is DGGITQSPKYLFRKEGQNVTLSCEQNLNHDAMYWYRQDPGQGLRLIYYSQIVNDFQKGDIAEGYSVSREKKESFPLTVTSAQKNPTAFYLCASSIVLAGSSYNEQFFGPGTRLTVL.

This clone was recorded many times. The CDR3 extends 3 residues past the end of the read, so its final part is completed from the germline J gene. The chain carries TRBV7-3 and TRBJ1-1; 11 positions agree with TRBD1. From germline, CDR1 is SGHTA and CDR2 FQGTGA. V shed 1 base, J shed 1 base, and the junction held 14 bases outside the gene matches. This CDR3 comprises 20 residues. The CDR3: CASSLNPPIGTGGKNTEAFF. The covered CDR3 bases are TGTGCCAGCAGCTTAAACCCCCCGATCGGGACAGGGGGTAAGAACACTGAA.

In its sample, this clone was seen a few times. The CDR3 is cut off 3 residues early in the read; its end comes from the germline J gene. This sequence joins TRBV10-1 and TRBJ1-6; D remains unclear. The CDR3 runs 14 residues. Trimming removed 2 bases from V and 6 bases from J, with 8 bases in between. The germline gives CDR1 WNHNN, CDR2 SYGVQD (reference sequence). The part of the CDR3 DNA that was read is TGCGCCAGCAGTGAGCGTCGGGGTAATTCACCC. Translating gives CASSERRGNSP. The entire CDR3 protein is CASSERRGNSPLHF.

This clone has a handful of counts. The missing CDR3 end, 3 residues past where the read stops, is filled in from the germline J gene. The genes are TRBV19 and TRBJ2-2; the D gene is possibly TRBD1 (5 bases). Germline V lookup: CDR1 LNHDA, CDR2 SQIVND (reference sequence). The V and J ends lost 10 bases and 2 bases respectively, with 14 bases between them. The CDR3 consists of 14 residues. CDR3 sequence: CATRAEANTGELFF. The part of the CDR3 DNA that was read is TGTGCCACCAGGGCTGAGGCCAACACCGGGGAG.

In this sample, this clone turned up a few times. The CDR3 goes on 3 residues after the read ends, and that part is filled in from the germline J gene. The chain carries TRBV19 and TRBJ2-7, with 8 bases lining up with TRBD1. The CDR3 length is 13 residues. The ends lost 6 bases at V and 4 bases at J; junction bases unmatched: 5. Germline CDR1 is LNHDA and CDR2 is SQIVND (reference sequence). The CDR3 loop reads CASSRTGIYEQYF. The CDR3 bases that were read are TGTGCCAGTAGCAGGACAGGGATTTACGAG. The variable domain in full, with the rest retrieved from reference TRBV19 and TRBJ2-7, is DGGITQSPKYLFRKEGQNVTLSCEQNLNHDAMYWYRQDPGQGLRLIYYSQIVNDFQKGDIAEGYSVSREKKESFPLTVTSAQKNPTAFYLCASSRTGIYEQYFGPGTRLTVT.

A note on this clone: The DNA ends 3 residues before the CDR3 does, and the rest of the CDR3 is filled in from the germline J gene. V usage is TRBV19 and J usage is TRBJ2-7; D possibly corresponds to TRBD1 (6 bases). Trimming took 9 bases from V and 3 from J, leaving 15 bases between them. Germline assignment: CDR1 LNHDA and CDR2 SQIVND (reference sequence). This CDR3 contains 13 residues. This CDR3 reads CARKGQKVYEQYF. The part of the CDR3 DNA that was read is TGTGCCAGAAAAGGACAGAAAGTCTACGAG.

As to this clone: The CDR3 end is not reached by the read, which stops 3 residues before it; the germline J gene fills it in. The chain combines TRBV29-1 with TRBJ2-5; TRBD2 aligns across 10 bases. The CDR3 sequence is 12 residues long. Looked up from germline, CDR1 is SQVTM and CDR2 is ANQGSEA. The ends lost 4 bases at V and 5 bases at J; junction bases unmatched: 1. The CDR3 DNA, read in part, is TGCAGCGTTGTTAGCGGGGGGGAGACC. This translates into CSVVSGGET. The complete CDR3 sequence is CSVVSGGETQYF.

This clone has a handful of counts. The read gets to within 3 residues of the CDR3 end, and the germline J gene fills in the rest. The chain couples TRBV19 to TRBJ2-3; 9 bases align to TRBD2. The CDR3 contains 18 residues. Looked up from germline, CDR1 is LNHDA and CDR2 is SQIVND (reference sequence). V was pared by 7 bases and J by 0 bases, with 14 bases of the junction left unmatched. Incomplete CDR3 DNA: TGTGCCAGTATGCGAAATAGCGGGGGAGCCTCTAGCACAGATACG. Translated, it gives CASMRNSGGASSTDT. The full CDR3 reads CASMRNSGGASSTDTQYF.

This clone was picked up a small number of times. The CDR3 end lies 3 residues beyond the end of the read and is filled in from the germline J gene. This chain uses TRBV19 with TRBJ1-3, with a weak D call TRBD1 (5 bases). The CDR3 spans 16 residues. Trimming pared 0 bases from V and 1 base from J, leaving 10 bases between. Germline-derived CDR1 and CDR2 are LNHDA and SQIVND (reference sequence). The covered CDR3 bases are TGTGCCAGTAGTATAGACGACGCAGGGTCTGGAAACACC. Amino acids: CASSIDDAGSGNT. The CDR3 reads in full as CASSIDDAGSGNTIYF.